This passage covers 27 T cell receptor beta chains from one sample sequenced in a study of blood T cell repertoires in COVID-19. Some clones are missing from TCRdb's copy, which holds only in-frame ones; the method was immunoSEQ multiplex PCR. The sample gives about 190,000 clones, 88% of which show up once; approximately 4% is in the top ten. The sequencing sample was made of peripheral blood. The receptor source for this set is a human donor in a cohort sampled during active COVID-19.

This sequence joins TRBV3-1 (or the pseudogene TRBV3-2) and TRBJ2-7; 11 bases match TRBD2. The CDR3 sequence is 14 residues long. The V gene end was trimmed by 5 bases and the J gene end by 6 bases; junction bases not matched to a gene: 6. Looked up from germline, CDR1 is LGHDT and CDR2 is YNNKEL (reference sequence). CDR3 sequence (DNA): TGTGCCAGCAGCTCCGGGACTAGCGGATCCGAGCAGTACTTC. This codes for CASSSGTSGSEQYF.

The CDR3 DNA follows: TGCGCCAGCAGCCCCGGACCGGGAGGGACTGAAGCTTTCTTT. Its translation: CASSPGPGGTEAFF. The V call is TRBV4-3, the J call TRBJ1-1; D not certain. The CDR3 consists of 14 residues. Trimming took off 4 bases at V and 5 bases at J, with 14 bases between the two ends. Germline values: CDR1 LGHNA, CDR2 YSLEER.

The chain uses TRBV12-5 and TRBJ1-1, with 9 bases lining up with TRBD1. Per the germline V gene, CDR1 is LGHNT and CDR2 is FRNRAP. The CDR3 spans 15 residues. With V trimmed by 5 bases and J by 4 bases, 8 bases remained unmatched. The CDR3: CASGPGQGGSTEAFF. The CDR3, as DNA: TGTGCTAGTGGTCCGGGACAGGGAGGGAGCACTGAAGCTTTCTTT.

The rearrangement uses TRBV19 and TRBJ1-2; D remains ambiguous. This CDR3 spans 13 amino acids. CDR1 is LNHDA, CDR2 SQIVND, per germline (reference sequence). The ends were cut back, 5 bases at V and 1 base at J, with 8 bases in the middle. DNA for the CDR3: TGTGCCAGTAGTCCGGGAGTTAACTATGGCTACACCTTC. Translated: CASSPGVNYGYTF.

The chain carries TRBV4-3 and TRBJ1-5; maybe TRBD1 (5 bases). The CDR3 consists of 13 residues. Germline CDR1 reads LGHNA; CDR2 reads YSLEER. Trimming took off 0 bases at V and 6 bases at J, with 6 bases between the two ends. The CDR3: CASSQDRGQPQHF. Here the CDR3 DNA reads TGCGCCAGCAGCCAAGATAGGGGTCAGCCCCAGCATTTT.

The CDR3 is CASSDTGTGIFYGYTF. DNA of the CDR3: TGTGCCAGCTCAGACACCGGGACAGGGATTTTCTATGGCTACACCTTC. This rearrangement joins TRBV18 to TRBJ1-2; 9 bases fit TRBD1. The CDR3 length is 16 residues. CDR1 and CDR2 (germline): KGHSH, LQKENI. The V gene end was trimmed by 5 bases and the J gene end by 4 bases; junction bases not matched to a gene: 11.

The rearrangement links TRBV28 to TRBJ2-7; D perhaps matches TRBD2 (5 bases). The germline gives CDR1 MDHEN, CDR2 SYDVKM. V was pared by 8 bases and J by 3 bases, with 11 bases between. This CDR3 spans 12 amino acids. CDR3: CASSTRGYEQYF. As DNA, the CDR3 is TGTGCCAGCTCCACCCGGGGCTACGAGCAGTACTTC.

In regard to this clone: The identical CDR3 is also encoded by other nucleotide sequences in the sample. CDR3 nucleotides: TGTGCCAGCAGTTTATCGGCAGGGAACTACGAGCAGTACTTC. As protein: CASSLSAGNYEQYF. The chain joins TRBV27 to TRBJ2-7; D is perhaps TRBD1 (5 bases). Looked up from germline, CDR1 is MNHEY and CDR2 is SMNVEV (reference sequence). With 0 bases removed from V and 3 bases from J, the gap between germline ends came to 9 bases. The CDR3 is 14 amino acids.

This rearrangement joins TRBV6-1 to TRBJ2-1, with D tentatively TRBD1 (5 bases). This CDR3 has 15 amino acids. With 2 bases removed from V and 1 base from J, the gap between germline ends came to 9 bases. Germline V gives CDR1 MNHNS, CDR2 SASEGT. The DNA of the CDR3 is TGTGCCAGCAGTGAATCAGGGCGGTCCTACAATGAGCAGTTCTTC. Its translation is CASSESGRSYNEQFF.

V is TRBV6-6 and J is TRBJ2-7; D ambiguous. Germline CDR1 and CDR2: MNHNY and SVGAGI (reference sequence). The V and J ends lost 5 bases and 3 bases respectively, with 14 bases between them. This CDR3 is 14 amino acids long. This CDR3 is CASSPTEFHYEQYF. CDR3 in DNA: TGTGCCAGCAGTCCTACAGAATTTCACTACGAGCAGTACTTC.

The CDR3 DNA follows: TGTGCCAGCAGTAGGGGCGGCAAGTCTGGAAACACCATATATTTT. This encodes CASSRGGKSGNTIYF. The chain carries TRBV6-5 and TRBJ1-3; a weak D match, TRBD1 (5 bases). The V end was cut by 5 bases, the J end by 1 base, with 12 bases between. Germline CDR1 MNHEY, CDR2 SVGAGI. This CDR3 region has 15 residues.

The chain couples TRBV29-1 to TRBJ2-1; 9 positions agree with TRBD1. With V trimmed by 6 bases and J by 4 bases, 10 bases remained unmatched. CDR1 is SQVTM, CDR2 ANQGSEA, per germline. The CDR3 is made up of 15 amino acids. CDR3 sequence reads: CSVILTGGQYNEQFF. For the CDR3, the DNA is TGCAGCGTCATCCTGACAGGGGGTCAGTACAATGAGCAGTTCTTC.

The chain combines TRBV27 with TRBJ1-1; 7 positions agree with TRBD1. With V trimmed by 8 bases and J by 2 bases, 8 bases remained unmatched. Germline V CDR1 and CDR2: MNHEY, SMNVEV (reference sequence). CDR3 length equals 14 residues. This chain's CDR3 is CASRQDRANTEAFF. The CDR3 nucleotides are TGTGCCAGCCGACAAGACAGGGCAAACACTGAAGCTTTCTTT.

The chain couples TRBV5-6 to TRBJ2-5, with 9 bases fitting TRBD2. J lost 4 bases, V lost 3 bases, and 10 bases had no gene match. Germline CDR1 and CDR2: SGHDT and YYEEEE. This CDR3 has 16 residues. CDR3 nucleotides: TGTGCCAGCAGCTCCATGGCGGGGGGGCGTGGAGAGACCCAGTACTTC. It is translated as CASSSMAGGRGETQYF. The full variable domain, its missing parts supplied by reference TRBV5-6 and TRBJ2-5, is DAGVTQSPTHLIKTRGQQVTLRCSPKSGHDTVSWYQQALGQGPQFIFQYYEEEERQRGNFPDRFSGHQFPNYSSELNVNALLLGDSALYLCASSSMAGGRGETQYFGPGTRLLVL.

V gene TRBV15 combines with J gene TRBJ2-7, with 7 bases matching TRBD2. After removal of 0 bases from V and 2 bases from J, the junction contained 13 bases not matched to a gene. Germline V lookup: CDR1 LNHNV, CDR2 YYDKDF (reference sequence). The CDR3 has 18 residues. The CDR3 sequence is CATSREVGSREWAYEQYF. The CDR3, as DNA: TGTGCCACCAGCAGAGAGGTTGGGTCGCGGGAGTGGGCCTACGAGCAGTACTTC.

This clone was detected only a few times. The chain joins TRBV6-6 to TRBJ1-2; TRBD1 aligns across 7 bases. The J segment lost 7 bases and the V segment lost 4 bases, leaving 9 bases of the junction unmatched. Per germline, CDR1 MNHNY and CDR2 SVGAGI (reference sequence). The CDR3 sequence is 14 residues long. In DNA, the CDR3 is TGTGCCAGCAGTTCACAAACAGGGGCAGGTGGCTACACCTTC. Translation: CASSSQTGAGGYTF.

J is TRBJ2-7 and V is TRBV5-5, with D tentatively TRBD2 (6 bases). Germline lookup yields CDR1 SGHKS and CDR2 YYEKEE (reference sequence). V was pared by 4 bases and J by 6 bases, with 14 bases between. The CDR3 is 13 amino acids. The CDR3 DNA sequence: TGTGCCAGCAGCCCGAAGGACGGGGGCGAGCAGTACTTC. This encodes CASSPKDGGEQYF.

The chain combines TRBV4-3 with TRBJ1-4; perhaps TRBD1 as D (6 bases). Germline V gene data show CDR1 as LGHNA and CDR2 as YSLEER. V was cut by 0 bases and J by 3 bases, with 11 bases left in between. The CDR3 contains 16 residues. CDR3 amino acids: CASSQEAAGANEKLFF. DNA for the CDR3: TGCGCCAGCAGCCAAGAGGCGGCAGGGGCTAATGAAAAACTGTTTTTT.

As DNA, the CDR3 is TGCGCCAGCAGCCAGGGACAGGGCAGGACTGAAGCTTTCTTT. Its translation is CASSQGQGRTEAFF. The chain combines TRBV5-1 with TRBJ1-1, with 9 nucleotides matching TRBD1. With 4 bases clipped from V and 5 bases from J, the junction kept 6 bases outside the gene matches. The CDR3 is made up of 14 amino acids. In germline, CDR1 is SGHRS, CDR2 YFSETQ.

This clone was found a few times. V usage is TRBV3-1 (or the pseudogene TRBV3-2) and J usage is TRBJ1-2; D is uncertain. CDR3 size: 16 residues. The germline CDR1 and CDR2 sequences are LGHDT and YNNKEL (reference sequence). V was trimmed by 1 base and J by 3 bases, leaving 15 bases between them. The CDR3, as DNA: TGTGCCAGCAGCCAAGGTTTGCTGGGGAGGGACTATGGCTACACCTTC. Its translation: CASSQGLLGRDYGYTF.

The V and J genes are TRBV6-5 and TRBJ1-5; a possible D gene is TRBD1 (5 bases). Germline V gene lookup returns CDR1 MNHEY and CDR2 SVGAGI. Trimming pared 6 bases from V and 1 base from J, leaving 13 bases between. The CDR3 spans 15 residues. The CDR3 DNA follows: TGTGCCAGCAGCTGGTTTGGGGGGAGCAATCAGCCCCAGCATTTT. This gives the protein CASSWFGGSNQPQHF.

V gene TRBV9 combines with J gene TRBJ2-3, with D tentatively TRBD2 (5 bases). CDR3 length equals 12 residues. The germline V gene has CDR1 SGDLS and CDR2 YYNGEE. V was clipped by 4 bases and J by 4 bases, with 7 bases between them. In DNA, the CDR3 is TGTGCCAGCAGCTACGGGGCAGATACGCAGTATTTT. Protein: CASSYGADTQYF.

V is TRBV6-7 and J is TRBJ2-1; 10 bases align to TRBD2. TRBV6-7 is recorded as an ORF, its role being uncertain. The CDR3 contains 19 residues. The junction had 18 bases not matched to a gene; V was cut back by 6 bases and J by 4 bases. The CDR3 reads CASRHRRLAGPPIYNEQFF. CDR3 nucleotide sequence: TGTGCCAGCAGGCACCGTCGACTAGCGGGCCCGCCCATATACAATGAGCAGTTCTTC.

The rearrangement joins TRBV6-4 to TRBJ2-7, with a weak D call TRBD2 (6 bases). Germline V gene data show CDR1 as MRHNA and CDR2 as SNTAGT. This CDR3 is built from 14 residues. Trimming stripped 9 bases from V and 2 bases from J, with 17 bases between. The CDR3 DNA is TGTGCCAGGGAGGGGCCCGACTCCGCCTACGAGCAGTACTTC. Its protein is CAREGPDSAYEQYF.

This sequence joins TRBV12-3 or TRBV12-4 and TRBJ1-4; D call uncertain. The CDR3 has 13 residues. Trimming pared 4 bases from V and 11 bases from J, leaving 14 bases between. The CDR3 coding sequence is TGTGCCAGCAGTTCGGCCAGAGCGGGGAAACTGTTTTTT. Protein sequence: CASSSARAGKLFF.

The chain combines TRBV28 with TRBJ2-1; 12 nucleotides line up with TRBD2. J lost 7 bases, V lost 5 bases, and 12 bases had no gene match. The germline V gene has CDR1 MDHEN and CDR2 SYDVKM. This CDR3 region has 17 residues. This CDR3 is CASSTPLAGTSGNEQFF. The CDR3 nucleotides are TGTGCCAGCAGTACCCCCCTCGCCGGGACTAGCGGGAATGAGCAGTTCTTC.

This chain joins TRBV7-6 and TRBJ2-2; 9 nucleotides match TRBD2. This CDR3 spans 16 amino acids. V lost 5 bases to trimming and J lost 0 bases; unmatched junction nucleotides: 4. The germline V gene has CDR1 SGHVS and CDR2 FNYEAQ. The CDR3 protein is CASSLRLAANTGELFF. The CDR3 DNA follows: TGTGCCAGCAGCCTTCGACTAGCGGCGAACACCGGGGAGCTGTTTTTT. Filled out from reference TRBV7-6 and TRBJ2-2, the complete variable domain reads GAGVSQSPRYKVTKRGQDVALRCDPISGHVSLYWYRQALGQGPEFLTYFNYEAQQDKSGLPNDRFSAERPEGSISTLTIQRTEQRDSAMYRCASSLRLAANTGELFFGEGSRLTVL.